The rows below give T cell receptor beta chains drawn from one sample of a study of cytomegalovirus exposure and HLA in healthy donors. TCRdb's table, derived via immunoSEQ multiplex PCR, lists solely in-frame clones and lacks some. The repertoire consists of approximately 150,000 clones, with around 80% occurring once and the leading ten covering about 1.5%. The sample consisted of PBMCs. The receptor source for this set is a woman under 30 in good health and CMV-seronegative. Each CDR3 is given with its conserved first and last residue. D genes are given only for firm matches. Not all rows give a size; the values are once, few, many and, for expanded clones, a class.

>TRBD1|NA|TRBJ2-1|TRBV10-1
CASSDQGAAHAPYNEQFF
TGCGCCAGCAGTGACCAGGGGGCGGCTCACGCGCCGTACAATGAGCAGTTCTTC
>TRBD1|NA|TRBJ2-7|TRBV5-4
CASSRGGQGTYEQYF
TGTGCCAGCAGCCGGGGGGGACAGGGGACCTACGAGCAGTACTTC
>TRBD1|NA|TRBJ1-5|TRBV2
CASRGPGQGLSVAQHF
TGTGCCAGCAGGGGACCGGGACAGGGGCTTTCGGTAGCCCAGCATTTT
>TRBD1|NA|TRBJ1-2|TRBV9
CASSRTGGRGYYGYTF
TGTGCCAGCAGCCGGACAGGGGGCAGGGGCTACTATGGCTACACCTTC
>NA|NA|TRBJ2-5|TRBV7-9
CASSTRAGETQYF
TGTGCCAGCAGCACGAGGGCGGGGGAGACCCAGTACTTC
>TRBD1|NA|TRBJ1-2|TRBV19
CASRQIAGGYGYTF
TGTGCCAGTAGGCAGATAGCAGGGGGCTATGGCTACACCTTC
>TRBD1|NA|TRBJ1-1|TRBV30
CALDRGDTEAFF
TGTGCCTTAGACAGGGGAGACACTGAAGCTTTCTTT
>TRBD1|NA|TRBJ1-1|TRBV7-8
CASSLAGGSTEAFF
TGTGCCAGCAGCTTGGCAGGGGGCAGCACTGAAGCTTTCTTT
>NA|NA|TRBJ1-2|TRBV5-5
CASSLEPGNHGYTF
TGTGCCAGCAGCTTGGAACCAGGGAACCATGGCTACACCTTC
>TRBD2|NA|TRBJ2-7|TRBV5-1
CASSLAAGTSGIPYEQYF
TGCGCCAGCAGCTTGGCCGCCGGGACTAGCGGTATACCCTACGAGCAGTACTTC
>NA|NA|TRBJ2-7|TRBV5-1
CASSLSAGFSYEQYF
TGCGCCAGCAGCTTGTCGGCGGGATTCTCCTACGAGCAGTACTTC
>NA|NA|TRBJ1-1|TRBV30
CAWSPGTGTEAFF
TGTGCCTGGAGCCCGGGAACGGGCACTGAAGCTTTCTTT
>TRBD2|few|TRBJ2-7|TRBV5-6
CASSSLAGGSYEQYF
TGTGCCAGCAGCAGTCTAGCGGGAGGCTCCTACGAGCAGTACTTC
>TRBD2|NA|TRBJ2-1|TRBV5-1
CASSLVGTSKANEQFF
TGCGCCAGCAGCTTGGTGGGGACTAGTAAGGCCAATGAGCAGTTCTTC
>TRBD2|NA|TRBJ2-3|TRBV10-3
CAISEAGKVDTQYF
TGTGCCATCAGTGAAGCGGGAAAGGTAGATACGCAGTATTTT
>NA|once|TRBJ1-2|TRBV5-6
CASSLEQLNYGYTF
TGTGCCAGCAGCTTGGAACAGCTTAACTATGGCTACACCTTC
>TRBD2|NA|TRBJ2-2|TRBV7-6
CASSLGLAGSLTGELFF
TGTGCCAGCAGCTTGGGACTAGCGGGAAGCCTCACCGGGGAGCTGTTTTTT
>NA|NA|TRBJ1-1|TRBV30
CAWSSREFMNTEAFF
TGTGCCTGGAGTTCACGGGAATTCATGAACACTGAAGCTTTCTTT
>TRBD2|NA|TRBJ2-6|TRBV14
CASSQKGGTSGNGANVLTF
TGTGCCAGCAGCCAAAAGGGAGGGACTAGCGGGAACGGGGCCAACGTCCTGACTTTC
>TRBD2|NA|TRBJ2-2|TRBV7-8
CASSFRTSPNTGELFF
TGTGCCAGCAGCTTCCGGACTAGTCCGAACACCGGGGAGCTGTTTTTT
>NA|NA|TRBJ1-1|TRBV4-1
CASSPPGNAEAFF
TGCGCCAGCAGCCCACCGGGGAACGCTGAAGCTTTCTTT
>NA|few|TRBJ1-1|TRBV18
CASSPPGGTEAFF
TGTGCCAGCTCACCACCCGGGGGGACTGAAGCTTTCTTT
>TRBD1|once|TRBJ2-2|TRBV15
CATSREGTGAGELFF
TGTGCCACCAGCAGAGAAGGGACAGGGGCCGGGGAGCTGTTTTTT
>TRBD1|NA|TRBJ2-7|TRBV25-1
CASSEYRGSYEQYF
TGTGCCAGCTCAGAATACAGGGGATCATACGAGCAGTACTTC
>NA|NA|TRBJ2-7|TRBV10-3
CATTPGDEQYF
TGTGCCACAACCCCAGGCGACGAGCAGTACTTC
>NA|NA|TRBJ2-1|TRBV13
CASSSFAGSSYNEQFF
TGTGCCAGCAGCTCCTTCGCGGGTAGCTCCTACAATGAGCAGTTCTTC
>NA|once|TRBJ2-3|TRBV30
CAWRDTSTDTQYF
TGTGCCTGGAGGGACACCAGCACAGATACGCAGTATTTT
>NA|NA|TRBJ1-4|TRBV15
CATSRDLESGEKLFF
TGTGCCACCAGCAGAGACCTAGAATCAGGGGAGAAACTGTTTTTT
>NA|NA|TRBJ2-7|TRBV6-8
CAFPKQENSYEQYF
TGTGCCTTCCCGAAACAGGAAAACTCCTACGAGCAGTACTTC
>NA|NA|TRBJ2-4|TRBV19
CASSIVYTNLAKNIQYF
TGTGCCAGTAGTATAGTTTACACGAACCTAGCCAAAAACATTCAGTACTTC
>TRBD1|NA|TRBJ1-2|TRBV2
CASSGGTGDYGYTF
TGTGCCAGCAGTGGCGGGACAGGGGACTATGGCTACACCTTC
>TRBD1|NA|TRBJ1-1|TRBV6-5
CASSPMTGNPEAFF
TGTGCCAGCAGCCCCATGACAGGGAACCCTGAAGCTTTCTTT
>TRBD2|NA|TRBJ2-1|TRBV30
CAWTPGTSDEQFF
TGTGCCTGGACACCCGGGACTAGTGATGAGCAGTTCTTC
>NA|NA|TRBJ1-1|TRBV7-9
CASSPRGEAEAFF
TGTGCCAGCAGCCCCCGAGGGGAGGCTGAAGCTTTCTTT
>TRBD1|NA|TRBJ2-7|TRBV28
CASSLGGYRGEQYF
TGTGCCAGCAGTTTAGGGGGTTACAGGGGCGAGCAGTACTTC
>TRBD2|NA|TRBJ2-1|TRBV5-6
CASSYTGGEQFF
TGTGCCAGCAGCTACACGGGAGGTGAGCAGTTCTTC
>TRBD1|NA|TRBJ1-3|TRBV7-8
CASSLAGQGWGYSGNTIYF
TGTGCCAGCAGCTTAGCGGGACAGGGATGGGGATACTCTGGAAACACCATATATTTT
>TRBD1|NA|TRBJ1-1|TRBV5-1
CATKTDRGSEAFF
TGCGCCACCAAAACCGACAGGGGCTCTGAAGCTTTCTTT
>NA|NA|TRBJ2-1|TRBV27
CASSLYGGGFNEQFF
TGTGCCAGCAGTTTATACGGCGGGGGCTTCAATGAGCAGTTCTTC
>NA|NA|TRBJ1-1|TRBV25-1
CASGISGGGSRAFF
TGTGCCAGCGGAATTTCCGGCGGGGGGAGCAGGGCTTTCTTT
>NA|NA|TRBJ1-4|TRBV7-9
CASSWPGVSSNEKLFF
TGTGCCAGCAGCTGGCCAGGGGTCTCATCTAATGAAAAACTGTTTTTT
>TRBD2|NA|TRBJ2-1|TRBV11-2
CASSLRLAGVDEQFF
TGTGCCAGCAGCTTGAGACTAGCGGGTGTAGATGAGCAGTTCTTC
>NA|NA|TRBJ1-1|TRBV5-8
CASSPGHSEAFF
TGTGCCAGCAGCCCGGGACATAGTGAAGCTTTCTTT
>TRBD2|NA|TRBJ2-2|TRBV9
CASSVGGTSQNTGELFF
TGTGCCAGCAGCGTAGGTGGGACTAGTCAGAACACCGGGGAGCTGTTTTTT
>NA|once|TRBJ2-1|TRBV4-1
CASSQMSEGGEQFF
TGCGCCAGCAGCCAAATGTCTGAGGGTGGTGAGCAGTTCTTC
>TRBD1|NA|TRBJ2-1|TRBV2
CASNTGTGHEQFF
TGTGCCAGCAATACCGGGACAGGGCATGAGCAGTTCTTC
>TRBD2|few|TRBJ2-1|TRBV6-4
CASSSVPGGIQFF
TGTGCCAGCAGCTCAGTCCCGGGGGGGATTCAGTTCTTC
>TRBD1|NA|TRBJ1-4|TRBV7-9
CASSLGTGGNEKLFF
TGTGCCAGCAGCTTGGGGACAGGGGGTAATGAAAAACTGTTTTTT
>TRBD2|NA|TRBJ2-2|TRBV4-1
CASRQSTSGNTGELFF
TGCGCCAGCAGACAGTCGACTAGCGGGAACACCGGGGAGCTGTTTTTT
>NA|NA|TRBJ2-2|TRBV7-8
CASSEGQNTGELFF
TGTGCCAGCAGTGAGGGCCAGAACACCGGGGAGCTGTTTTTT
>TRBD1|NA|TRBJ2-2|TRBV5-1
CASSPAQQGGTGELFF
TGCGCCAGCAGCCCGGCTCAACAGGGGGGAACCGGGGAGCTGTTTTTT
>TRBD2|once|TRBJ2-1|TRBV13
CASSLETSGSTVEQFF
TGTGCCAGCAGCTTAGAGACTAGCGGGAGTACAGTTGAGCAGTTCTTC
>TRBD1|NA|TRBJ2-7|TRBV25-1
CASSESGTGPASYEQYF
TGTGCCAGCAGTGAATCGGGGACAGGCCCCGCTTCCTACGAGCAGTACTTC
>TRBD2|few|TRBJ2-7|TRBV27
CASQRGAGYEQYF
TGTGCCTCCCAGCGGGGGGCAGGCTACGAGCAGTACTTC
>NA|NA|TRBJ2-5|TRBV7-2
CASSLELEVETQYF
TGTGCCAGCAGCTTAGAACTCGAAGTGGAGACCCAGTACTTC